The clone carrying this T cell receptor (beta chain) has ten or more counts. The data originate from a study of neurological immune-mediated disorders. The cDNA was produced through 5'RACE with 10-nucleotide random UMIs. Using its own MiXCR run on the 5' RACE reads, TCRdb lists one record per CDR3 protein. The repertoire holds approximately 45,000 distinct CDR3 sequences, with approximately 15% as singletons. The CDR3 is 16 residues long. V lost 7 bases and J 1 base, leaving 16 bases between the germline ends. The germline gives CDR1 ENHRY, CDR2 SYGVKD. Time point defined: longitudinal time-point 3. The unsorted libraries were made from 2 million PBMCs kept at -80 C.

Input material: PBMCs. This chain connects TRBV10-3 to TRBJ2-2, with D uncertain. The sequence was obtained from a man aged 30 to 45 in good health. For the CDR3, the DNA is TGTGCCATCAACCAGCTTAAGTCACGGAACACCGGGGAGCTGTTTTTT. It is translated as CAINQLKSRNTGELFF.